Listed here are 19 T cell receptor beta chains from one sample, sequenced in a study of shared clonotypes between healthy human individuals. Sequencing was performed with immunoSEQ multiplex PCR; in TCRdb, only in-frame clones are kept and a portion is missing. This sample has roughly 2.4 million clones, with almost 96% found just once. Material: naive CD4+ T cells sorted from blood. The sample's subset: CD45RA+ positively selected. These receptors all come from a man between 18 and 35 years old in good health.

On this clone: Other DNA sequences in the sample encode the same CDR3. The chain carries TRBV5-4 and TRBJ2-7; D not certain. From germline, CDR1 is SGHNT and CDR2 YYREEE (reference sequence). This CDR3 contains 12 residues. V dropped 0 bases and J dropped 1 base, with 2 bases sitting between them. The CDR3, as DNA: TGTGCCAGCAGCTTGGCGTCCTACGAGCAGTACTTC. It specifies CASSLASYEQYF.

Here the CDR3 DNA reads TGCAGCGTGGCCCCCGGGACGGCGGGCTATGGCTACACCTTC. This sequence encodes CSVAPGTAGYGYTF. The chain has TRBV29-1 and TRBJ1-2, with D maybe TRBD1 (5 bases). Deletions cut 6 bases from V and 4 bases from J, with 18 bases between. This CDR3 spans 14 amino acids. The germline V gene encodes CDR1 SQVTM and CDR2 ANQGSEA.

The V gene is TRBV5-1, the J gene TRBJ1-6; D might be TRBD1 (5 bases). The CDR3 loop spans 15 amino acids. The germline V gene has CDR1 SGHRS and CDR2 YFSETQ. V was shortened by 4 bases and J by 7 bases, with 15 bases between the two germline ends. CDR3 DNA sequence: TGCGCCAGCAGCGTGTCCGGGACGGGCAATTCACCCCTCCACTTT. Its translation is CASSVSGTGNSPLHF.

The genes are TRBV5-8 and TRBJ2-7, with D unresolved. Trimming stripped 0 bases from V and 5 bases from J, with 6 bases between. This CDR3 is built from 12 residues. The germline gives CDR1 SGHTS, CDR2 YDEGEE. Here the CDR3 reads CASSLGQDEQYF. CDR3 DNA sequence: TGTGCCAGCAGCTTGGGTCAAGACGAGCAGTACTTC.

This chain uses TRBV10-3 with TRBJ1-5; the D gene is possibly TRBD1 (5 bases). V was cut by 0 bases and J by 1 base, with 16 bases left in between. This CDR3 comprises 18 residues. Germline-derived CDR1 and CDR2 are ENHRY and SYGVKD. Here the CDR3 reads CAISESPPGWVSNQPQHF. In nucleotides, the CDR3 is TGTGCCATCAGTGAGTCTCCGCCAGGGTGGGTGAGCAATCAGCCCCAGCATTTT.

This rearrangement joins TRBV28 to TRBJ1-1, with 11 nucleotides matching TRBD1. The germline V gene has CDR1 MDHEN and CDR2 SYDVKM. This CDR3 contains 16 residues. The V and J ends lost 6 bases and 7 bases, in that order; junction bases with no gene match: 13. The CDR3 DNA is TGTGCCAGCAGCTCAGGACAGGGGGCGCTGATAGTTGAAGCTTTCTTT. Protein product: CASSSGQGALIVEAFF. The full variable domain, its missing parts supplied by reference TRBV28 and TRBJ1-1, is DVKVTQSSRYLVKRTGEKVFLECVQDMDHENMFWYRQDPGLGLRLIYFSYDVKMKEKGDIPEGYSVSREKKERFSLILESASTNQTSMYLCASSSGQGALIVEAFFGQGTRLTVV.

The table lists this clone with a count of one. The rearrangement links TRBV6-5 to TRBJ2-7; D is undetermined. Trimming took off 6 bases at V and 4 bases at J, with 16 bases between the two ends. The CDR3 contains 14 residues. Germline CDR1 MNHEY, CDR2 SVGAGI. The CDR3 reads CASRTTGHGYEQYF. CDR3 DNA sequence: TGTGCCAGCAGGACGACTGGGCATGGATACGAGCAGTACTTC.

The chain recombines TRBV11-2 with TRBJ2-7, with 7 bases that match TRBD1. The trim removed 4 bases at V and 2 bases at J, leaving 5 bases unmatched. The germline V gene has CDR1 SGHAT and CDR2 FQNNGV. The CDR3 runs 14 residues. CDR3 nucleotide sequence: TGTGCCAGCAGCTCCGGGACAGAGACCTACGAGCAGTACTTC. This gives the protein CASSSGTETYEQYF.

This sequence joins TRBV13 and TRBJ2-7, with 10 nucleotides matching TRBD2. Germline V gene sequence: CDR1 PRHDT, CDR2 FYEKMQ (reference sequence). Germline trimming cut 8 bases from V and 6 bases from J; bases unmatched to any gene: 10. This CDR3 comprises 14 residues. The CDR3 coding sequence is TGTGCCAGCCGGCAGAGCGGGAGGGCCTTCGAGCAGTACTTC. Protein: CASRQSGRAFEQYF. Full variable domain (remainder filled in from reference TRBV13 and TRBJ2-7): AAGVIQSPRHLIKEKRETATLKCYPIPRHDTVYWYQQGPGQDPQFLISFYEKMQSDKGSIPDRFSAQQFSDYHSELNMSSLELGDSALYFCASRQSGRAFEQYFGPGTRLTVT.

To note about this clone: Distinct nucleotide sequences in the sample also encode this CDR3. V usage is TRBV5-1 and J usage is TRBJ2-6; D unclear. The V end was cut by 3 bases, the J end by 1 base, with 8 bases between. There are 15 residues in the CDR3. The germline gives CDR1 SGHRS, CDR2 YFSETQ. CDR3 DNA: TGCGCCAGCAGCTCAGACGGTTCTGGGGCCAACGTCCTGACTTTC. Its protein product is CASSSDGSGANVLTF.

The chain combines TRBV19 with TRBJ1-1, with D perhaps TRBD1 (6 bases). V shed 3 bases and J shed 4 bases, with 15 bases lying between them. CDR3 size: 15 residues. The germline V gene has CDR1 LNHDA and CDR2 SQIVND (reference sequence). CDR3 sequence (DNA): TGTGCCAGTAGTATCGGAAACAGGGTAACCACTGAAGCTTTCTTT. This encodes CASSIGNRVTTEAFF.

The rearrangement uses TRBV7-9 and TRBJ2-7; D may be TRBD1 or TRBD2 (5 bases each). Trimming took off 5 bases at V and 4 bases at J, with 18 bases between the two ends. This CDR3 contains 15 residues. Germline V CDR1 and CDR2: SEHNR, FQNEAQ (reference sequence). Here the CDR3 DNA reads TGTGCCAGCAGCCGTGAAACCGGGACCCTTTACGAGCAGTACTTC. Its translation is CASSRETGTLYEQYF. Full variable domain (missing parts from reference TRBV7-9 and TRBJ2-7): DTGVSQNPRHKITKRGQNVTFRCDPISEHNRLYWYRQTLGQGPEFLTYFQNEAQLEKSRLLSDRFSAERPKGSFSTLEIQRTEQGDSAMYLCASSRETGTLYEQYFGPGTRLTVT.

This sequence joins TRBV6-5 and TRBJ2-2; unclear D gene. The germline CDR1 and CDR2 sequences are MNHEY and SVGAGI. There are 14 residues in the CDR3. V was clipped by 4 bases and J by 2 bases, with 8 bases between them. The CDR3, as DNA: TGTGCCAGCAGTTCACTTGGAAACACCGGGGAGCTGTTTTTT. This sequence encodes CASSSLGNTGELFF.

V is TRBV18 and J is TRBJ1-5, with D perhaps TRBD1 (6 bases). Germline V gene lookup returns CDR1 KGHSH and CDR2 LQKENI. V lost 5 bases and J 5 bases, leaving 10 bases between the germline ends. The CDR3 runs to 13 residues. The CDR3, as DNA: TGTGCCAGCTCATCAGGGGATTATCAGCCCCAGCATTTT. Protein product: CASSSGDYQPQHF.

The chain employs TRBV28 and TRBJ2-7; TRBD2 agrees at 7 bases. Germline V gene data show CDR1 as MDHEN and CDR2 as SYDVKM. The V segment lost 3 bases and the J segment 7 bases; nucleotides outside the gene matches: 6. The CDR3 has 13 residues. The CDR3, as DNA: TGTGCCAGCAGTTTGGCGGGAGTCGGGGAGCAGTACTTC. It specifies CASSLAGVGEQYF.

Of note for this clone: The same CDR3 can be traced to other DNA sequences in this sample. The genes are TRBV11-2 and TRBJ2-5; TRBD1 matches 7 bases. Trimming cost V 5 bases and J 2 bases; bases outside gene matches: 2. Germline CDR1 is SGHAT and CDR2 is FQNNGV. This CDR3 is built from 13 residues. The chain's CDR3 is CASSGQVQETQYF. The CDR3 DNA sequence: TGTGCCAGCAGCGGACAGGTGCAAGAGACCCAGTACTTC.

The chain employs TRBV4-1 and TRBJ1-6; D call uncertain. Germline CDR1 MGHRA, CDR2 YSYEKL. V was clipped by 0 bases and J by 3 bases, with 15 bases between them. This CDR3 is built from 18 residues. The CDR3 nucleotides read TGCGCCAGCAGCCAAGATATCCGGGGAGGAAACTATAATTCACCCCTCCACTTT. Translation: CASSQDIRGGNYNSPLHF.

The chain employs TRBV7-2 and TRBJ1-2; D remains ambiguous. The germline V and J ends were trimmed by 4 bases and 8 bases, with 14 bases remaining between them. Per germline, CDR1 SGHTA and CDR2 FQGNSA. The CDR3 length is 13 residues. CDR3 protein: CASSYMTVGGYTF. The DNA of the CDR3 is TGTGCCAGCAGCTATATGACGGTCGGGGGCTACACCTTC.

CDR3 coding DNA: TGTGCCAGCAGCTTCGATTTGACAGGACTGAACACTGAAGCTTTCTTT. Its translation: CASSFDLTGLNTEAFF. The chain employs TRBV7-9 and TRBJ1-1; a possible D gene is TRBD1 (6 bases). Per the germline V gene, CDR1 is SEHNR and CDR2 is FQNEAQ (reference sequence). This CDR3 comprises 16 residues. Trimming removed 3 bases at V and 0 bases at J, with 14 bases between.